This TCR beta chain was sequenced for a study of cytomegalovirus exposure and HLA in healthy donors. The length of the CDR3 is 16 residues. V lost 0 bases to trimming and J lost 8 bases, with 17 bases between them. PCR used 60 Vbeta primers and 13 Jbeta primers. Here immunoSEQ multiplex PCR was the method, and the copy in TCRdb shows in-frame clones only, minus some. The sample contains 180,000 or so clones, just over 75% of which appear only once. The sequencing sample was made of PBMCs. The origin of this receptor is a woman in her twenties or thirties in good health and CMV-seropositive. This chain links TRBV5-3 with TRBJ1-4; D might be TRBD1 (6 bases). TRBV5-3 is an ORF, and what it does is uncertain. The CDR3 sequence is CARSLGGGPPLEKLFF. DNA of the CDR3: TGTGCCAGAAGCTTGGGCGGGGGGCCACCTTTAGAAAAACTGTTTTTT.